The 19 T cell receptor beta chains below come from one sample, sequenced in a study of cytomegalovirus exposure and HLA in healthy donors. The PCR made use of 60 Vbeta and 13 Jbeta primers. The data were produced by immunoSEQ multiplex PCR, yet TCRdb's version contains in-frame clones alone and is incomplete. This table holds around 130,000 clones, around 67% found once. The specimen sequenced was PBMCs. The receptors stem from a woman in her thirties or forties in good health and CMV-seropositive.

This clone was counted a single time. J is TRBJ2-1 and V is TRBV25-1; 10 nucleotides match TRBD2. Germline assignment: CDR1 MGHDK and CDR2 SYGVNS. The trim removed 6 bases at V and 0 bases at J, leaving 8 bases unmatched. The CDR3 has 17 amino acids. CDR3 residues: CASRGLAGESSYNEQFF. The DNA of the CDR3 is TGTGCCAGCAGGGGTCTAGCGGGAGAAAGCTCCTACAATGAGCAGTTCTTC.

This rearrangement joins TRBV6-5 to TRBJ2-1; 9 bases are a match to TRBD1. The V gene's germline CDR1 is MNHEY and CDR2 SVGAGI. This CDR3 is built from 16 residues. V gave up 0 bases and J gave up 8 bases; unmatched junction bases: 8. The CDR3 DNA reads TGTGCCAGCAGTTACTCTCGTGCGACAGGGGGACATGAGCAGTTCTTC. Amino acids: CASSYSRATGGHEQFF.

This chain connects TRBV7-2 to TRBJ1-5; D gene unclear. Trimming left V 5 bases short and J 2 bases short, with 13 bases between. The germline gives CDR1 SGHTA, CDR2 FQGNSA. There are 15 residues in the CDR3. The CDR3 here is CASSPEAVGNQPQHF. The CDR3 DNA is TGTGCCAGCAGCCCAGAGGCAGTGGGCAATCAGCCCCAGCATTTT.

The V gene is TRBV11-3, the J gene TRBJ2-7; 9 bases match TRBD1. The CDR3 consists of 15 residues. The germline V gene encodes CDR1 SGHNT and CDR2 YENEEA. The trim removed 6 bases at V and 3 bases at J, leaving 9 bases unmatched. The CDR3 protein is CASSVSGQGVYEQYF. The CDR3 coding sequence is TGTGCCAGCAGTGTATCGGGACAGGGAGTCTACGAGCAGTACTTC. Combining the CDR3 with reference TRBV11-3 and TRBJ2-7 gives the whole variable domain EAGVVQSPRYKIIEKKQPVAFWCNPISGHNTLYWYLQNLGQGPELLIRYENEEAVDDSQLPKDRFSAERLKGVDSTLKIQPAELGDSAVYLCASSVSGQGVYEQYFGPGTRLTVT.

This CDR3 is CASSLVAREGYEQYF. For the CDR3, the DNA is TGTGCCAGCAGCTTGGTGGCGCGGGAGGGCTACGAGCAGTACTTC. The rearrangement links TRBV5-8 to TRBJ2-7; 9 bases agree with TRBD2. This CDR3 is 15 amino acids long. The V and J ends lost 0 bases and 3 bases, in that order; junction bases with no gene match: 4. Germline CDR1 SGHTS, CDR2 YDEGEE.

This clone turned up a few times. This chain connects TRBV5-1 to TRBJ2-7, with 12 bases that match TRBD1. The CDR3 extends over 13 amino acids. Trimming cost V 7 bases and J 7 bases; bases outside gene matches: 6. Germline CDR1 reads SGHRS; CDR2 reads YFSETQ. The DNA for the CDR3 is TGCGCCAGCGGGGGACAGGGGGCCTGGGAGCAGTACTTC. It codes for CASGGQGAWEQYF.

V gene TRBV4-3 combines with J gene TRBJ2-7, with D possibly matching TRBD1 (5 bases). Germline V gene sequence: CDR1 LGHNA, CDR2 YSLEER. Trimming shortened V by 0 bases and J by 1 base, and 13 bases separated the two germline ends. The CDR3 has 16 residues. CDR3 loop: CASSQDFDSVSYEQYF. DNA for the CDR3: TGCGCCAGCAGCCAAGATTTCGACAGCGTATCCTACGAGCAGTACTTC.

The chain uses TRBV18 and TRBJ2-5, with 7 bases identical to TRBD2. The CDR3 spans 14 residues. V gave up 4 bases and J gave up 5 bases; unmatched junction bases: 7. Germline V gives CDR1 KGHSH, CDR2 LQKENI. This CDR3 reads CASSLSGLVETQYF. In DNA form, the CDR3 reads TGTGCCAGCTCACTAAGCGGACTAGTCGAGACCCAGTACTTC.

The J gene is TRBJ2-7, the V gene TRBV28, with 11 positions matching TRBD2. CDR1 is MDHEN and CDR2 is SYDVKM in the germline V gene. Unmatched junction bases numbered 20, after V lost 7 bases and J lost 3 bases. CDR3 length: 19 residues. CDR3 residues: CASTVRGRRLAGGGYEQYF. CDR3 nucleotides: TGTGCCAGCACCGTTAGGGGAAGGCGGCTAGCGGGAGGTGGCTACGAGCAGTACTTC.

This clone was seen once. CDR3 protein: CASSAVGGHLYNEQFF. In DNA, the CDR3 is TGTGCCAGCAGTGCCGTAGGGGGACACCTCTACAATGAGCAGTTCTTC. This rearrangement joins TRBV6-4 to TRBJ2-1; TRBD1 might be the D (6 bases). The CDR3 loop spans 16 amino acids. Between the trimmed V and J ends, which lost 4 bases and 3 bases, there was a span of 16 bases. CDR1 and CDR2 from the germline V gene are MRHNA and SNTAGT.

In its sample, this clone was seen a few times. The rearrangement links TRBV7-2 to TRBJ2-5; D perhaps matches TRBD2 (5 bases). The V end was cut by 5 bases, the J end by 4 bases, with 20 bases between. Germline lookup yields CDR1 SGHTA and CDR2 FQGNSA. This CDR3 has 16 amino acids. CDR3 sequence (DNA): TGTGCCAGCAGCCCCGGGCAGTTTAGCGCGCGAGAGACCCAGTACTTC. The encoded protein is CASSPGQFSARETQYF. Supplemented by reference TRBV7-2 and TRBJ2-5, the full variable domain reads GAGVSQSPSNKVTEKGKDVELRCDPISGHTALYWYRQSLGQGLEFLIYFQGNSAPDKSGLPSDRFSAERTGGSVSTLTIQRTQQEDSAVYLCASSPGQFSARETQYFGPGTRLLVL.

In this sample, this clone turned up a few times. The chain has TRBV10-3 and TRBJ1-1, with 10 positions matching TRBD1. There are 13 residues in the CDR3. Germline CDR1 is ENHRY and CDR2 is SYGVKD. With 6 bases clipped from V and 6 bases from J, the junction kept 4 bases outside the gene matches. The CDR3, as DNA: TGTGCCATCAGGACAGGGGGCGCGGCTGAAGCTTTCTTT. This gives the protein CAIRTGGAAEAFF.

The V gene is TRBV29-1, the J gene TRBJ2-2, with D maybe TRBD2 (6 bases). Trimming shortened V by 4 bases and J by 1 base, and 13 bases separated the two germline ends. The CDR3 extends over 15 amino acids. Germline loops: CDR1 SQVTM, CDR2 ANQGSEA. The CDR3 DNA reads as TGCAGCGTTGTAGTTGGCGGGGTGAACACCGGGGAGCTGTTTTTT. Translated, it gives CSVVVGGVNTGELFF.

This chain joins TRBV11-2 and TRBJ2-5; possibly TRBD1 for D (6 bases). This CDR3 region has 17 residues. The V end was cut by 5 bases, the J end by 2 bases, with 21 bases between. Germline-derived CDR1 and CDR2 are SGHAT and FQNNGV. CDR3 protein: CASSPPPSTGRQETQYF. As DNA, the CDR3 is TGTGCCAGCAGCCCTCCCCCATCGACAGGAAGACAAGAGACCCAGTACTTC.

This clone was counted once. The V and J genes are TRBV5-1 and TRBJ1-2, with D unresolved. This CDR3 spans 18 amino acids. Germline assignment: CDR1 SGHRS and CDR2 YFSETQ. The ends were cut back, 0 bases at V and 8 bases at J, with 26 bases in the middle. In DNA form, the CDR3 reads TGCGCCAGCAGCTTGGGGCGTTCCCGGACTGCCCAAAGTAGAGGCTACACCTTC. It encodes CASSLGRSRTAQSRGYTF. Looking up the rest from reference TRBV5-1 and TRBJ1-2 gives the full variable domain: KAGVTQTPRYLIKTRGQQVTLSCSPISGHRSVSWYQQTPGQGLQFLFEYFSETQRNKGNFPGRFSGRQFSNSRSEMNVSTLELGDSALYLCASSLGRSRTAQSRGYTFGSGTRLTVV.

The V gene is TRBV5-8, the J gene TRBJ2-3, with D maybe TRBD2 (5 bases). CDR3 size: 13 residues. V gave up 1 base and J gave up 3 bases, with 6 bases separating them. Looked up from germline, CDR1 is SGHTS and CDR2 is YDEGEE. The CDR3 loop reads CASSLSGTDTQYF. DNA for the CDR3: TGTGCCAGCAGCTTGTCGGGGACAGATACGCAGTATTTT.

The chain links TRBV7-9 to TRBJ1-5; 7 nucleotides agree with TRBD1. The CDR3 is made up of 13 amino acids. J was trimmed by 5 bases and V by 3 bases; bases with no gene match: 1. Germline-derived CDR1 and CDR2 are SEHNR and FQNEAQ (reference sequence). The CDR3 DNA is TGTGCCAGCAGCTTTCAGGGGGATCAGCCCCAGCATTTT. Translated: CASSFQGDQPQHF.

The sample holds a few counts of this clone. V and J are TRBV29-1 and TRBJ1-1, with TRBD1 matching over 7 bases. This CDR3 comprises 12 residues. The germline V gene has CDR1 SQVTM and CDR2 ANQGSEA. Unmatched junction bases numbered 10, after V lost 5 bases and J lost 10 bases. CDR3 loop: CSVQNNRGGAFF. CDR3 nucleotide sequence: TGCAGCGTTCAAAACAACAGGGGAGGAGCTTTCTTT.

This sequence joins TRBV6-1 and TRBJ1-4; D is uncertain. CDR3 length: 11 residues. In germline, CDR1 is MNHNS, CDR2 SASEGT. V was clipped by 0 bases and J by 13 bases, with 6 bases between them. The CDR3 DNA reads TGTGCCAGCAGTGAAGCTACAATACTGTTTTTT. It translates to CASSEATILFF.